These T cell receptor beta chains were read from a single sample in a study of blood T cell repertoires in COVID-19. Sequencing used immunoSEQ multiplex PCR; TCRdb keeps in-frame clones, though not all of them. The sample has 100,000 to 120,000 clones, approximately 70% seen once; the top ten hold 6% to 8.5%. The sample comprised peripheral blood. Source of these receptors: a woman aged 55-70 years with acute or convalescent COVID-19. Both conserved end residues are part of each CDR3.

TRBV28	TRBJ1-4	CASSLRGREYEKLFF
TRBV5-1	TRBJ1-1	CASSSDPGTLNTEAFF
TRBV5-4	TRBJ2-7	CASSTTDQYEQYF
TRBV6-5	TRBJ1-2	CASRGDTVGYTF
TRBV29-1	TRBJ2-7	CSVRDSAYEQYF
TRBV7-8	TRBJ1-4	CASSLEGLQNEKLFF
TRBV19	TRBJ1-3	CASRRTHGPGNTIYF
TRBV14	TRBJ2-4	CASSQAEIYGKNIQYF
TRBV7-2	TRBJ2-1	CASSFMDRGKFF
TRBV5-1	TRBJ2-7	CASSLGAGATYEQYF
TRBV12-3/TRBV12-4	TRBJ1-5	CASSSDRNQPQHF
TRBV11-2	TRBJ1-2	CASNPGALNYGYTF
TRBV2	TRBJ2-2	CASSLGGTTGELFF
TRBV28	TRBJ2-2	CASSVTGFGTGELFF
TRBV7-2	TRBJ2-3	CASVRGPTDTQYF
TRBV5-5	TRBJ1-4	CASSLGTGKTNEKLFF
TRBV2	TRBJ1-1	CASAGRQLMNTEAFF
TRBV5-6	TRBJ2-2	CASSLGRYIYTGELFF
TRBV7-8	TRBJ1-2	CASSSHASGVSGGYTF
TRBV28	TRBJ1-2	CASSFPGVGYGYTF
TRBV12-3/TRBV12-4	TRBJ2-3	CASSPSDTQYF
TRBV19	TRBJ2-1	CASMPSGTSYNEQFF
TRBV19	TRBJ1-1	CASSSADAIDTEAFF
TRBV7-9	TRBJ2-3	CASSLGGTSGGTQYF
TRBV5-5	TRBJ1-1	CASSFTGATEAFF
TRBV12-3/TRBV12-4	TRBJ1-3	CASRYSRGNTIYF
TRBV30	TRBJ1-2	CAWSIGVGGYTF
TRBV3-1/TRBV3-2	TRBJ2-2	CASGATGSTGELFF
TRBV27	TRBJ2-1	CASRSGGYSYNEQFF
TRBV5-1	TRBJ2-5	CASSLVGYQETQYF
TRBV7-2	TRBJ2-3	CASSRTSPTDTQYF
TRBV7-2	TRBJ2-4	CASSSGLARNIQYF
TRBV5-1	TRBJ1-2	CASSLGTAFNYGYTF
TRBV7-8	TRBJ1-1	CASSRDAVRSTEAFF
TRBV9	TRBJ1-2	CASSPSTGPNYGYTF
TRBV4-3	TRBJ2-7	CASSQGGTGSYEQYF
TRBV6-5	TRBJ1-2	CASTPGTANYGYTF
TRBV11-3	TRBJ2-6	CASSSRQSSGANVLTF
TRBV21-1	TRBJ1-4	CASSNGQGAPTNEKLFF
TRBV24-1	TRBJ1-2	CATRPGQNAYGYTF
TRBV12-3/TRBV12-4	TRBJ1-4	CASSFKQNEKLFF
TRBV19	TRBJ1-3	CASRDPGQGPNTIYF
TRBV9	TRBJ1-1	CASSPHLGLVFF
TRBV6-1	TRBJ1-1	CASSETQGRQAFF
TRBV7-9	TRBJ1-1	CASSLVTGTEAFF
TRBV7-2	TRBJ2-3	CASSPTKTDTQYF
TRBV14	TRBJ2-7	CASSHMGQSYEQYF
TRBV28	TRBJ2-5	CASSFAGGQETQYF
TRBV9	TRBJ2-3	CASSTTSGGASTDTQYF
TRBV30	TRBJ1-6	CAWSGQGAGNSPLHF
TRBV12-3/TRBV12-4	TRBJ2-5	CASSSTVLETQYF
TRBV7-8	TRBJ1-5	CASSLGVPGGNQPQHF
TRBV4-1	TRBJ1-5	CASSPNTGYPQHF
TRBV30	TRBJ1-6	CAWSGSRTGRLGSPLHF
TRBV7-2	TRBJ2-3	CASSLVSLSTDTQYF
TRBV6-5	TRBJ1-1	CASSYSFGGNTEAFF
TRBV6-5	TRBJ1-1	CASSTGQGTEAFF
TRBV18	TRBJ1-2	CASSPWDRTTNYGYTF
TRBV19	TRBJ1-5	CASTETGRNQPQHF